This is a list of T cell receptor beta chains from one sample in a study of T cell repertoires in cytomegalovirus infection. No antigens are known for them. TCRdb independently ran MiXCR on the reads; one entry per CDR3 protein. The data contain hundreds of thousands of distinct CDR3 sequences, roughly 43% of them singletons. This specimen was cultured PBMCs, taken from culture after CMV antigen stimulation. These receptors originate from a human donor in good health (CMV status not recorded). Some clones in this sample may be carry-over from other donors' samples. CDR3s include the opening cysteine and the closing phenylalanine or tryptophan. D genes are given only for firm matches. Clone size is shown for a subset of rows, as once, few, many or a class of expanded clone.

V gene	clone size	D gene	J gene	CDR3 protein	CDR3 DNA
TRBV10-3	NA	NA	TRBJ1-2	CAISELQTNGYTF	TGTGCCATCAGTGAGTTGCAGACTAATGGCTACACCTTC
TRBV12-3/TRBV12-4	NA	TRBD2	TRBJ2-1	CASGLAYNEQFF	TGTGCCAGCGGACTAGCGTACAATGAGCAGTTCTTC
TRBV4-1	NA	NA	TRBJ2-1	CASSQVGLNEQFF	TGCGCCAGCAGCCAAGTGGGGCTCAATGAGCAGTTCTTC
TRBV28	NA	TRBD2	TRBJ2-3	CASSPRGRATDTQYF	TGTGCCAGCAGTCCCCGCGGGAGGGCCACAGATACGCAGTATTTT
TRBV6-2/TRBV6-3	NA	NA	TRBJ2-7	CASSYGKASDSYEQYF	TGTGCCAGCAGTTATGGCAAGGCTAGCGATTCCTACGAGCAGTACTTC
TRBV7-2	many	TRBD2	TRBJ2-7	CASSLAGVGAYEQYF	TGTGCCAGCAGCTTGGCGGGAGTAGGGGCCTACGAGCAGTACTTC
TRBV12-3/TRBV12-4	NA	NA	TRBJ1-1	CASSLQSVAEAFF	TGTGCCAGCAGTTTGCAGTCCGTGGCTGAAGCTTTCTTT
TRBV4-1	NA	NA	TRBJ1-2	CASSPPGRRGGYTF	TGCGCCAGCAGCCCCCCAGGAAGGAGGGGTGGCTACACCTTC
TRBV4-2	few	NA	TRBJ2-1	CASSHAGEYNEQFF	TGTGCCAGCAGCCATGCCGGGGAGTACAATGAGCAGTTCTTC
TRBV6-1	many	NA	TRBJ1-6	CAGRGAGESSYNSPLHF	TGTGCCGGAAGGGGGGCAGGTGAAAGCTCCTATAATTCACCCCTCCACTTT
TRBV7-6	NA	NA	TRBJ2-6	CASSLAYRGTGANVLTF	TGTGCCAGCAGCTTAGCCTACCGTGGTACGGGGGCCAACGTCCTGACTTTC
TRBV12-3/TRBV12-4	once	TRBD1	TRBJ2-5	CASSPGQATQETQYF	TGTGCCAGCAGTCCGGGACAGGCGACCCAAGAGACCCAGTACTTC
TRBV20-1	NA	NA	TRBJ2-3	CSADWGTGTDTQYF	TGCAGTGCTGATTGGGGGACTGGCACAGATACGCAGTATTTT
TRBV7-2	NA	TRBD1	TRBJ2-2	CASSPNRQGAGGELFF	TGTGCCAGCAGCCCAAACCGACAGGGGGCCGGCGGGGAGCTGTTTTTT
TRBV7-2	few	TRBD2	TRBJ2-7	CASSFAGELGEQYF	TGTGCCAGCAGCTTTGCGGGAGAGTTAGGCGAGCAGTACTTC
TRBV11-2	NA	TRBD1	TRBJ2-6	CASSSTGTGGSGANVLTF	TGTGCCAGCAGCTCTACCGGGACAGGGGGCTCTGGGGCCAACGTCCTGACTTTC
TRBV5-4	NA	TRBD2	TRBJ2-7	CASSSMGLAGSEQYF	TGTGCCAGCAGCTCGATGGGACTAGCGGGAAGTGAGCAGTACTTC
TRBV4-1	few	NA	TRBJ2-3	CASSQEWSGSDTQYF	TGCGCCAGCAGCCAAGAGTGGAGCGGGTCAGATACGCAGTATTTT
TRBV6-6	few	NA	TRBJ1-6	CASSYLPRSYNSPLHF	TGTGCCAGCAGTTACCTCCCCCGCTCCTATAATTCACCCCTCCACTTT
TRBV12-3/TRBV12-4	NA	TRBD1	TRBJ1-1	CASYDRAITEAFF	TGTGCCAGCTATGACAGGGCGATTACTGAAGCTTTCTTT
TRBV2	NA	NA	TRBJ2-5	CASGTFVGETQYF	TGTGCCAGCGGTACTTTTGTAGGAGAGACCCAGTACTTC
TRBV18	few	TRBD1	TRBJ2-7	CASSLRAGTGSYEQYF	TGTGCCAGCTCCCTCAGGGCCGGGACAGGGTCCTACGAGCAGTACTTC
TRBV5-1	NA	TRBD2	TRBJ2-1	CASRAGEYNEQFF	TGCGCCAGCAGAGCGGGAGAGTACAATGAGCAGTTCTTC
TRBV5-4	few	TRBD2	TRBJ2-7	CASGGGRGTYEQYF	TGTGCCTCTGGCGGCGGGAGGGGGACCTACGAGCAGTACTTC
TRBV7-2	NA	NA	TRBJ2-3	CASSPTRSGLDTQYF	TGTGCCAGCAGCCCGACCAGGTCAGGTTTAGATACGCAGTATTTT
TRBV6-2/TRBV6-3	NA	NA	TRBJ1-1	CASWAEGAFF	TGTGCCAGCTGGGCCGAGGGAGCTTTCTTT
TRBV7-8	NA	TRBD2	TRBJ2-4	CASSLHQAGGLKNIQYF	TGTGCCAGCAGCTTACACCAGGCGGGGGGCCTTAAAAACATTCAGTACTTC
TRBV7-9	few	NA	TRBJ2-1	CASGRGNNEQFF	TGTGCCAGCGGGAGGGGGAACAATGAGCAGTTCTTC
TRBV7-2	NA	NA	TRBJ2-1	CASSLGGAGKNEQFF	TGTGCCAGCAGCTTAGGCGGGGCAGGGAAAAATGAGCAGTTCTTC